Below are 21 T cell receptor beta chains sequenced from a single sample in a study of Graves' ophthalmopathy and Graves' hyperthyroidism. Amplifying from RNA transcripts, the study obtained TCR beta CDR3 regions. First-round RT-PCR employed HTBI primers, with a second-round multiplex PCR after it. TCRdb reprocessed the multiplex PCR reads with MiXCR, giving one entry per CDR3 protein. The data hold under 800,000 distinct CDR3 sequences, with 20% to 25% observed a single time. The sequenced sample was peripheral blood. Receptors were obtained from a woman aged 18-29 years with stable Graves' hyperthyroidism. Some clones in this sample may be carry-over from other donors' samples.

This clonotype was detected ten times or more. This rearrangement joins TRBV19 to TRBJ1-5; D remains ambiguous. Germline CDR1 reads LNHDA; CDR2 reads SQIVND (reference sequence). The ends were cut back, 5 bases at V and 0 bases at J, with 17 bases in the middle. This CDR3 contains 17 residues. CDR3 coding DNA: TGTGCCAGTAGTCCCCCGTGGAGGGCTACTAGCAATCAGCCCCAGCATTTT. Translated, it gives CASSPPWRATSNQPQHF.

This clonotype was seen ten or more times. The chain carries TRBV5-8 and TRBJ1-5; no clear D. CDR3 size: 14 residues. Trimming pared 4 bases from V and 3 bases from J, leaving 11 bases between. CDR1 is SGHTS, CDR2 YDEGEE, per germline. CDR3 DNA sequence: TGTGCCAGCAGCAAGGACTTGGTCAATCAGCCCCAGCATTTT. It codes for CASSKDLVNQPQHF.

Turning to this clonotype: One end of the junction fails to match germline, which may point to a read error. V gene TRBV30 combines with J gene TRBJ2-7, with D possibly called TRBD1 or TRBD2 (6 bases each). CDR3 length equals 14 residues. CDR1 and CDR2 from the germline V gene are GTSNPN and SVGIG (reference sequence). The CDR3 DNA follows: TGTGCCTGGAGAGGGGGGCTAAGGTACTACGATCAGTACTTC. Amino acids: CAWRGGLRYYDQYF.

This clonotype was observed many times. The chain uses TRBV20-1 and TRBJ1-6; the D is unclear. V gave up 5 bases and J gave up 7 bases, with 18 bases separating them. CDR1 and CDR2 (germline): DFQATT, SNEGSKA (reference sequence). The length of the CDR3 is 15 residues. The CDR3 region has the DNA TGCAGTGCTTCCAATCCCAAGGCGGGCAATTCACCCCTCCACTTT. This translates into CSASNPKAGNSPLHF.

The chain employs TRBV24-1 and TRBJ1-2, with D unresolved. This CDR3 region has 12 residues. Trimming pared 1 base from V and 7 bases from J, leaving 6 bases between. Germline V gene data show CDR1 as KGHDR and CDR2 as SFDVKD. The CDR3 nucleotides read TGTGCCACCAGTGATTTCGGTGTTGGCTACACCTTC. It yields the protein CATSDFGVGYTF.

CDR3 sequence reads: CASRSGGLAGFSGANVLTF. As DNA, the CDR3 is TGTGCCAGCAGGTCCGGGGGACTAGCGGGATTCTCTGGGGCCAACGTCCTGACTTTC. The V gene is TRBV25-1, the J gene TRBJ2-6; 13 bases agree with TRBD2. Per the germline V gene, CDR1 is MGHDK and CDR2 is SYGVNS. This CDR3 has 19 amino acids. The V segment lost 6 bases and the J segment 0 bases; nucleotides outside the gene matches: 8.

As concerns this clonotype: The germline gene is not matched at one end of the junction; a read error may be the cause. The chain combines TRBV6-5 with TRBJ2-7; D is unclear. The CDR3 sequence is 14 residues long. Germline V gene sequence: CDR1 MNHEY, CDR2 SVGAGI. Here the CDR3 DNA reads TGTGCCAGCAGTTACAGGGTAAGCTCCTACGATCAGTACTTC. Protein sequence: CASSYRVSSYDQYF.

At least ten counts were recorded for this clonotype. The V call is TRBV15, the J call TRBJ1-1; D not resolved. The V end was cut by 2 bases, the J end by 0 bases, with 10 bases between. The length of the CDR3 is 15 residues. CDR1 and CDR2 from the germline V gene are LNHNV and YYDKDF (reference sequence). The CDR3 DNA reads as TGTGCCACCAGCAGAAGGGCGATCATGAACACTGAAGCTTTCTTT. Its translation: CATSRRAIMNTEAFF.

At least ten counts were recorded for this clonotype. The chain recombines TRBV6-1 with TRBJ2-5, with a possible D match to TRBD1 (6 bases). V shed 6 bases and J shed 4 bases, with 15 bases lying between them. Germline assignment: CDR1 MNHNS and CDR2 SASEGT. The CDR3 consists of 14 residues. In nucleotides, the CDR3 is TGTGCCAGCAGCAAAACAGGGATACGAGAGACCCAGTACTTC. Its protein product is CASSKTGIRETQYF.

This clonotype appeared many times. This CDR3 reads CASSYTGVNSPLHF. For the CDR3, the DNA is TGTGCCAGCAGTTACACAGGGGTGAATTCACCCCTCCACTTT. V is TRBV6-5 and J is TRBJ1-6; TRBD1 agrees at 7 bases. With V trimmed by 2 bases and J by 7 bases, 2 bases remained unmatched. The V gene's germline CDR1 is MNHEY and CDR2 SVGAGI. The CDR3 is 14 residues long.

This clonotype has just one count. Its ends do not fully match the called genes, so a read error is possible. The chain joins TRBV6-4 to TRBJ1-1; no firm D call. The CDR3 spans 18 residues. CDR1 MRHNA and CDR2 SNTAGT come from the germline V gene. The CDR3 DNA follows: TGTGCCAGCAGTGACATGTGGCGCAGAGAATGGATGAACACTGAAGCTTGGTTT. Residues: CASSDMWRREWMNTEAWF.

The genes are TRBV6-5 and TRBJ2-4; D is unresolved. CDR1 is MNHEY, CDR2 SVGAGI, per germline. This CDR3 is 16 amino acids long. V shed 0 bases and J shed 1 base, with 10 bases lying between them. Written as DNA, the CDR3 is TGTGCCAGCAGTTACTCTATCCGTATGGCCAAAAACATTCAGTACTTC. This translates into CASSYSIRMAKNIQYF.

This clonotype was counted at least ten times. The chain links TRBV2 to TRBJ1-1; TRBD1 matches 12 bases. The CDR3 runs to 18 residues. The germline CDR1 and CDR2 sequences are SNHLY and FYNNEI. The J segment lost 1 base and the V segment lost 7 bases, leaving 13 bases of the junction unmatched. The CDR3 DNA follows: TGTGCCAGCAACCAGGGACAGGGGGCAAGTTTAGGGAACACTGAAGCTTTCTTT. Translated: CASNQGQGASLGNTEAFF.

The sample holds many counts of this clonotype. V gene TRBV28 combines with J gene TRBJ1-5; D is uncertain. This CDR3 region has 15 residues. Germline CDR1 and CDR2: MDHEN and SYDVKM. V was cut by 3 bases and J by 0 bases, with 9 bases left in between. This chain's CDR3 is CASSFVQVSNQPQHF. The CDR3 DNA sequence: TGTGCCAGCAGTTTCGTTCAGGTTAGCAATCAGCCCCAGCATTTT. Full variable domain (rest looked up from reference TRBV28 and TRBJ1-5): DVKVTQSSRYLVKRTGEKVFLECVQDMDHENMFWYRQDPGLGLRLIYFSYDVKMKEKGDIPEGYSVSREKKERFSLILESASTNQTSMYLCASSFVQVSNQPQHFGDGTRLSIL.

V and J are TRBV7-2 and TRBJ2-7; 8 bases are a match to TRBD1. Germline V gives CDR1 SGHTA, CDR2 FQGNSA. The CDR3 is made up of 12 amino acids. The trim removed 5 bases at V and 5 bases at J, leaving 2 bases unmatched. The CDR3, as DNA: TGTGCCAGCAGCCAGGGACAGGACGAGCAGTACTTC. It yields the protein CASSQGQDEQYF.

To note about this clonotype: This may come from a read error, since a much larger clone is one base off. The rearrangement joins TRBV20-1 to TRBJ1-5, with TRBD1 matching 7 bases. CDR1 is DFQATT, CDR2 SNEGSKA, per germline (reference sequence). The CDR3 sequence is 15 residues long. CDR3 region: CSAGDRAGGGRPQHF. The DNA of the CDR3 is TGCAGTGCTGGAGATAGAGCAGGGGGGGGGAGGCCCCAGCATTTT.

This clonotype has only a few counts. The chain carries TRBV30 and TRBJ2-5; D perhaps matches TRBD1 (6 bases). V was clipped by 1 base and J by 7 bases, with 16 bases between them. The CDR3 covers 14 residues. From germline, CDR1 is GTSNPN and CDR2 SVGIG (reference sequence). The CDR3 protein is CAWSELGRGRTQYF. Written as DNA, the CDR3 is TGTGCCTGGAGTGAGTTGGGCAGGGGCAGGACCCAGTACTTC.

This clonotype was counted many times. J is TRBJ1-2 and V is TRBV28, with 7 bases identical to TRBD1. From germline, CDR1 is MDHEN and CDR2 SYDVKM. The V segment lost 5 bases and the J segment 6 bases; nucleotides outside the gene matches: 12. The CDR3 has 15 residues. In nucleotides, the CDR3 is TGTGCCAGCAGTCTACAGGGGTCTCGACGGAATGGCTACACCTTC. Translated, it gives CASSLQGSRRNGYTF.

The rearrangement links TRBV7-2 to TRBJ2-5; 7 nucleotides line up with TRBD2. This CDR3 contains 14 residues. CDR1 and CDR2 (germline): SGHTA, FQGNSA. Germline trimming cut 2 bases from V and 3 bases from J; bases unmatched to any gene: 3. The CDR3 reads CASSLQAGKETQYF. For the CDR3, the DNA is TGTGCCAGCAGCTTACAAGCGGGGAAAGAGACCCAGTACTTC.

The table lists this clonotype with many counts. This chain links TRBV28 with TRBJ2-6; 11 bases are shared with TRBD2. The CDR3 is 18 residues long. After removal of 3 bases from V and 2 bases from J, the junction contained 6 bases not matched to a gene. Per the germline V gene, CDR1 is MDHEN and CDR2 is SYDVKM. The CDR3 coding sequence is TGTGCCAGCAGTTTCACGCTAGCGGGAGGACCTGGGGCCAACGTCCTGACTTTC. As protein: CASSFTLAGGPGANVLTF.

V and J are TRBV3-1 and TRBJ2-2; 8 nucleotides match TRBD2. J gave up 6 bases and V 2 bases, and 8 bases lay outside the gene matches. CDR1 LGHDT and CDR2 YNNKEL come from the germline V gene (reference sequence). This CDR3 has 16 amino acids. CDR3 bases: TGTGCCAGCAGCCAACTTCGGGGGGGCCTCCCCGGGGAGCTGTTTTTT. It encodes CASSQLRGGLPGELFF.